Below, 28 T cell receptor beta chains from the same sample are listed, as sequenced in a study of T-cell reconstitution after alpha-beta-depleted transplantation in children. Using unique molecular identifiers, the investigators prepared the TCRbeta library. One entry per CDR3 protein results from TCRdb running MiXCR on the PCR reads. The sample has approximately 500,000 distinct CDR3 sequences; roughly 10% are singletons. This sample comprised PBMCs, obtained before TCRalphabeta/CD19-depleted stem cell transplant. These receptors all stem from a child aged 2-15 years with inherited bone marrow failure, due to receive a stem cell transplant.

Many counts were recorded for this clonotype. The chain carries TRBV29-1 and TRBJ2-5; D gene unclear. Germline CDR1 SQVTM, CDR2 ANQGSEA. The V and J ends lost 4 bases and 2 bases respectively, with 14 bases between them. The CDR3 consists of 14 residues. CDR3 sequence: CSVVPSRFQETQYF. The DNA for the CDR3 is TGCAGCGTTGTCCCTAGTAGGTTTCAAGAGACCCAGTACTTC.

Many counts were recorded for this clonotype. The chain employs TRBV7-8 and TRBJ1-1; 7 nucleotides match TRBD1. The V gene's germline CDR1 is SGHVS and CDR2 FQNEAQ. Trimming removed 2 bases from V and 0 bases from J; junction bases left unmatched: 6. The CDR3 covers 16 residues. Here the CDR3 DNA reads TGTGCCAGCAGCTTAACAGGGGCAGCAATGAACACTGAAGCTTTCTTT. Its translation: CASSLTGAAMNTEAFF.

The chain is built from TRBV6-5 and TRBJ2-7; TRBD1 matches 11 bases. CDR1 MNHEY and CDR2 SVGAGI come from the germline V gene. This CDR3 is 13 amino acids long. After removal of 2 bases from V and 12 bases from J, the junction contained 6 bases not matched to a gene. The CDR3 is CASSYGTGGDTYF. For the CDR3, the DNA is TGTGCCAGCAGTTACGGGACAGGGGGAGATACGTACTTC.

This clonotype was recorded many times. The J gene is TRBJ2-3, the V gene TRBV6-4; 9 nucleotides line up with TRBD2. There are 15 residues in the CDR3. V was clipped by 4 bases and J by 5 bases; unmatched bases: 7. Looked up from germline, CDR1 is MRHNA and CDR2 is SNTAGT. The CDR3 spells CASSADTSGQDTQYF. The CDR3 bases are TGTGCCAGCAGTGCGGACACTAGCGGGCAAGATACGCAGTATTTT.

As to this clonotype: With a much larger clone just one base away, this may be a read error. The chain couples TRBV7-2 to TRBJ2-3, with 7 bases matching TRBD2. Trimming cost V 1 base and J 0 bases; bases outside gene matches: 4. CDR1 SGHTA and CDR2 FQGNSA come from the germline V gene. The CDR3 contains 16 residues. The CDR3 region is CASSLGSGISTDTQYF. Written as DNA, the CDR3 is TGTGCCAGCAGCTTAGGAAGCGGGATTAGCACAGATACGCAGTATTTT.

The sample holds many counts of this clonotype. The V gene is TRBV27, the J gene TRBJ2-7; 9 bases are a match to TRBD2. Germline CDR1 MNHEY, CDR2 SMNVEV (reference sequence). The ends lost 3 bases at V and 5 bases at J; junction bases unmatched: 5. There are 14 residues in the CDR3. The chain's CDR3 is CASSFAAGGHEQYF. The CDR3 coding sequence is TGTGCCAGCAGTTTTGCAGCGGGAGGCCACGAGCAGTACTTC.

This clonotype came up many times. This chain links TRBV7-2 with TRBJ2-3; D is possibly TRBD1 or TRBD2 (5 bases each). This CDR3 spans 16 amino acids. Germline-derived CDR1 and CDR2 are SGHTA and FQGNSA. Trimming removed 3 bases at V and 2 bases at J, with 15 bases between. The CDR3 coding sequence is TGTGCCAGCAGCTTCGCTAGCCAGGGAGTCACAGATACGCAGTATTTT. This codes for CASSFASQGVTDTQYF.

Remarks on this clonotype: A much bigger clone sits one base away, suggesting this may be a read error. CDR3 residues: CASSEATSTDTQYF. Here the CDR3 DNA reads TGCGCCAGCAGTGAGGCTACTAGCACAGATACGCAGTATTTT. The chain joins TRBV10-1 to TRBJ2-3; D gene unclear. Germline assignment: CDR1 WNHNN and CDR2 SYGVQD (reference sequence). V lost 2 bases, J lost 0 bases, and 6 bases lay in between. The CDR3 loop spans 14 amino acids.

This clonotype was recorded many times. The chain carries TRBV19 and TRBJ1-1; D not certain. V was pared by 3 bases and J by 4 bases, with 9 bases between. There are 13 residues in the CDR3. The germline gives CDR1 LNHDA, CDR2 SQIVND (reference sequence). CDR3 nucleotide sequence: TGTGCCAGTAGTATCGGCTCGGGCACTGAAGCTTTCTTT. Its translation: CASSIGSGTEAFF.

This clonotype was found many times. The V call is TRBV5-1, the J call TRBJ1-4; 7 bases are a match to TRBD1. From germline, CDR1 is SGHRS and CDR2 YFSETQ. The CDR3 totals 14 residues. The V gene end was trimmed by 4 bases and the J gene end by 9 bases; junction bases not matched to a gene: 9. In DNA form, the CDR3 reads TGCGCCAGCAGCCCGGCGGACAGGCTTCAAAAACTGTTTTTT. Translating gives CASSPADRLQKLFF.

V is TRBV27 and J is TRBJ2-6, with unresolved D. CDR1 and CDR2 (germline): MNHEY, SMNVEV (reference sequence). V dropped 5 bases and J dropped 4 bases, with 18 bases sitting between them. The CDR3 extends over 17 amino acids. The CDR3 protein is CASSPNRQVRGANVLTF. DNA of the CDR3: TGTGCCAGCAGTCCCAATCGACAAGTACGAGGGGCCAACGTCCTGACTTTC.

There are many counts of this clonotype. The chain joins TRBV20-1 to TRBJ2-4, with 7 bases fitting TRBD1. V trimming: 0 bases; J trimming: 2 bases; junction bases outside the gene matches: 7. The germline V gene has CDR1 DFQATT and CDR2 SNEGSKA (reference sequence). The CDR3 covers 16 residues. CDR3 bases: TGCAGTGCTAGAGAAGAGGGGGCCGTGTCCAAAAACATTCAGTACTTC. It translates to CSAREEGAVSKNIQYF.

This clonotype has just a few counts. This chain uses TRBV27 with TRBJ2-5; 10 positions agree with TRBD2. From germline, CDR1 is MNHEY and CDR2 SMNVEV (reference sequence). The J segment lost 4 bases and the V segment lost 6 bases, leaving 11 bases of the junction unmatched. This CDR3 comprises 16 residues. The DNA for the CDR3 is TGTGCCAGCAGCCATGGGCCTAGCGGGAGCGGAGAGACCCAGTACTTC. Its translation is CASSHGPSGSGETQYF.

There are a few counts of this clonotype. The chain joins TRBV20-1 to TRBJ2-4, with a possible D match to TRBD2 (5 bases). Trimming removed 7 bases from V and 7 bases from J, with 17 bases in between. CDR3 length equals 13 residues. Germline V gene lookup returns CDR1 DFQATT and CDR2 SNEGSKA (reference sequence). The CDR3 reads CSVWALGVNIQYF. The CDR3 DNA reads TGCAGTGTCTGGGCCCTGGGAGTTAACATTCAGTACTTC.

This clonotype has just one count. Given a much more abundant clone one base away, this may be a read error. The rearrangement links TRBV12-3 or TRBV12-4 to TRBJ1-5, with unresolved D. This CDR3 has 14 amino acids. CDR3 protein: CAGSLMWPNQPQHF. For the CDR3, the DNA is TGTGCCGGCAGTTTAATGTGGCCCAATCAGCCCCAGCATTTT.

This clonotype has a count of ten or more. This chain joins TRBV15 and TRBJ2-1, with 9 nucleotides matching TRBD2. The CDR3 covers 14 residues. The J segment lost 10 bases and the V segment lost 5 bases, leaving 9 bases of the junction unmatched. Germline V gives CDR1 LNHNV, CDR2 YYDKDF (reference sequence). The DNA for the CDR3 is TGTGCCACCAGCGCCGCTAGCGGGATAACCGAGCAGTTCTTC. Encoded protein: CATSAASGITEQFF.

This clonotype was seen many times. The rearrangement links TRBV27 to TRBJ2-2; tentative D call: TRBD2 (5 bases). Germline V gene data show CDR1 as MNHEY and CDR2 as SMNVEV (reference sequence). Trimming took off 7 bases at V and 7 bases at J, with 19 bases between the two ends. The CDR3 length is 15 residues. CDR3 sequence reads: CASTVRGGGVGELFF. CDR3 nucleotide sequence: TGTGCCAGCACCGTACGAGGAGGTGGGGTCGGGGAGCTGTTTTTT.

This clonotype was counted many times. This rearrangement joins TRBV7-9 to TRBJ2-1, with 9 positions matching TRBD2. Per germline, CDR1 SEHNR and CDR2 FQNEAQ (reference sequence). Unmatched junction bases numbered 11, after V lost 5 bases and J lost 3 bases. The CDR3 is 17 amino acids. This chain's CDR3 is CASSATAGGPRYNEQFF. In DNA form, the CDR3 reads TGTGCCAGCAGCGCGACCGCGGGAGGGCCGCGCTACAATGAGCAGTTCTTC.

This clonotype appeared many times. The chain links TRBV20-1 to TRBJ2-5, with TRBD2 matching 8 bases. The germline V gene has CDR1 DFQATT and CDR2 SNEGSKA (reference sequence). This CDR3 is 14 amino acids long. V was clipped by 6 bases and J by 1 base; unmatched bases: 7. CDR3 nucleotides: TGCAGTGCCCCGCAGCGGGAGCGCCAAGAGACCCAGTACTTC. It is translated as CSAPQRERQETQYF.

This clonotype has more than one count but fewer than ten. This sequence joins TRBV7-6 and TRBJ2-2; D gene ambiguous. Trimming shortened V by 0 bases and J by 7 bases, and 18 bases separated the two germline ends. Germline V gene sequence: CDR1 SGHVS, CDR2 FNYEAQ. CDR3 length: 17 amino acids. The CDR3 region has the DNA TGTGCCAGCAGCTTAGCCCTCGGGCAGCCGGGCGGCGGGGAGCTGTTTTTT. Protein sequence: CASSLALGQPGGGELFF.

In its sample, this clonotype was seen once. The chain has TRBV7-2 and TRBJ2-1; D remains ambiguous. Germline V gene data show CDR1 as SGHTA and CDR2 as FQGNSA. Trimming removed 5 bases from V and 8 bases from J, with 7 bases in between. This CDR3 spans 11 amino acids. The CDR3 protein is CASSPEYEQFF. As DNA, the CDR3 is TGTGCCAGCAGCCCCGAATATGAGCAGTTCTTC.

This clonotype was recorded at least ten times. CDR3 protein: CSVVQGRGFYGYTF. The CDR3 DNA reads as TGCAGCGTTGTTCAGGGGCGAGGGTTCTATGGCTACACCTTC. The chain carries TRBV29-1 and TRBJ1-2; TRBD1 might be the D (6 bases). CDR1 is SQVTM, CDR2 ANQGSEA, per germline. The CDR3 length is 14 residues. V lost 4 bases to trimming and J lost 4 bases, with 16 bases between them.

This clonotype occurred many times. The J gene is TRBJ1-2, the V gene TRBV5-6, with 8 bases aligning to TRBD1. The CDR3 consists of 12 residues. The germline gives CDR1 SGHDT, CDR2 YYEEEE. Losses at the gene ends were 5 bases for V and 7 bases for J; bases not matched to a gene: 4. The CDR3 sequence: CASSQGAAGYTF. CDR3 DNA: TGTGCCAGCAGTCAGGGGGCAGCTGGCTACACCTTC.

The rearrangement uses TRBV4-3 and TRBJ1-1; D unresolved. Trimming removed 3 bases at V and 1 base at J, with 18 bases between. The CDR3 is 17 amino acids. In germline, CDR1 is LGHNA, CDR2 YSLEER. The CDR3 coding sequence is TGCGCCAGCAGCCACATTTTACCTTCCGACGGGAACACTGAAGCTTTCTTT. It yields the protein CASSHILPSDGNTEAFF.

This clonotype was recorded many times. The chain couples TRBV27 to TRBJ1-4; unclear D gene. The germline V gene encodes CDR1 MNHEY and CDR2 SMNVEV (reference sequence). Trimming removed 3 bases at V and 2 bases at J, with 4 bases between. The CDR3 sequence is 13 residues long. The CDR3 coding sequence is TGTGCCAGCAGTTTGAGTACTAATGAAAAACTGTTTTTT. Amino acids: CASSLSTNEKLFF.

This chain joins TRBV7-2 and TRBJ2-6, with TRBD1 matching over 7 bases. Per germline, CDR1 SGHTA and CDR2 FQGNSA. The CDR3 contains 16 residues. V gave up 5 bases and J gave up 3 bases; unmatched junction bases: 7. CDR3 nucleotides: TGTGCCAGCAGCCCGAGGACAGGCCTTGGGGCCAACGTCCTGACTTTC. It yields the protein CASSPRTGLGANVLTF.

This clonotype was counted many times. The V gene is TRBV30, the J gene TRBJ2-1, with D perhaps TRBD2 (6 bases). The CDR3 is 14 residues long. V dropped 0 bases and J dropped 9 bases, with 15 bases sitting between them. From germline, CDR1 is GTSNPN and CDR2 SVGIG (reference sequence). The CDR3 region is CAWSVRVRGAEQFF. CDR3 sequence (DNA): TGTGCCTGGAGTGTACGGGTCCGCGGGGCTGAGCAGTTCTTC.

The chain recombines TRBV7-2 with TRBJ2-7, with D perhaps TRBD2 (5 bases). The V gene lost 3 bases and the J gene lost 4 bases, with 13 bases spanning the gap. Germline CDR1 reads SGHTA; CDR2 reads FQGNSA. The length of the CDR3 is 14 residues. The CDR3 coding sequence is TGTGCCAGCAGCTTGTACTCTCCGGGGTACGAGCAGTACTTC. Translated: CASSLYSPGYEQYF. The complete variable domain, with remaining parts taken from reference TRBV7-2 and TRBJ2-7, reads GAGVSQSPSNKVTEKGKDVELRCDPISGHTALYWYRQSLGQGLEFLIYFQGNSAPDKSGLPSDRFSAERTGGSVSTLTIQRTQQEDSAVYLCASSLYSPGYEQYFGPGTRLTVT.